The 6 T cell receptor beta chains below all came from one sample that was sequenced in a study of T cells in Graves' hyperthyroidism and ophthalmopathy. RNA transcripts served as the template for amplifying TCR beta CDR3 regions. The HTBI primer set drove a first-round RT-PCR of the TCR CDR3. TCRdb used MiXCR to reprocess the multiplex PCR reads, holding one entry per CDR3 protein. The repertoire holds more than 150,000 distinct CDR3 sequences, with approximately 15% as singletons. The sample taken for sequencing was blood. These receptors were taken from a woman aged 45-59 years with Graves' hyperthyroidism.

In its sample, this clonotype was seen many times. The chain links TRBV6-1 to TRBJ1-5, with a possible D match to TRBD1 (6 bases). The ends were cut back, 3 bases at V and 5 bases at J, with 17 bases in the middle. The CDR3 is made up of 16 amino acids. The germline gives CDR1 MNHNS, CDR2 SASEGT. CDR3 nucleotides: TGTGCCAGCAGTGATCCAGGGGTGGGGGGGGATCAGCCCCAGCATTTT. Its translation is CASSDPGVGGDQPQHF.

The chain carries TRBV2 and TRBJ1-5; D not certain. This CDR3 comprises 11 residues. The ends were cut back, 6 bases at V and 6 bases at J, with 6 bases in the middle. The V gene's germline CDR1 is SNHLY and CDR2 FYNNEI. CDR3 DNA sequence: TGTGCCAGCAGCGACACTCAGCCCCAGCATTTT. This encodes CASSDTQPQHF.

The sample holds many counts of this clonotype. The CDR3 here is CASSRAPSYEQYF. DNA for the CDR3: TGTGCCAGCAGTCGGGCACCCTCCTACGAGCAGTACTTC. The chain carries TRBV6-1 and TRBJ2-7; D is ambiguous. This CDR3 has 13 residues. Germline CDR1 MNHNS, CDR2 SASEGT. V was pared by 5 bases and J by 0 bases, with 8 bases between.

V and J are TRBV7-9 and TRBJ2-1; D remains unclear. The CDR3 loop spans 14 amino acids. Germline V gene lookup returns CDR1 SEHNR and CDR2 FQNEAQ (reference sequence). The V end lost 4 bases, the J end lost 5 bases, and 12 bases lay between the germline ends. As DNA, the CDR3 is TGTGCCAGCAGCTCAGACGGGTTGAACAATGAGCAGTTCTTC. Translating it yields CASSSDGLNNEQFF.

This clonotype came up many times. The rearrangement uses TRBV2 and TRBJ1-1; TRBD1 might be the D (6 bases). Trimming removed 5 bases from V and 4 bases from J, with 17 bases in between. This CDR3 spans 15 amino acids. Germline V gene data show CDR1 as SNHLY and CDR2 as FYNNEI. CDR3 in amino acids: CASSWGVGGLTEAFF. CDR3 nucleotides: TGTGCCAGCAGTTGGGGGGTTGGGGGGCTCACTGAAGCTTTCTTT.

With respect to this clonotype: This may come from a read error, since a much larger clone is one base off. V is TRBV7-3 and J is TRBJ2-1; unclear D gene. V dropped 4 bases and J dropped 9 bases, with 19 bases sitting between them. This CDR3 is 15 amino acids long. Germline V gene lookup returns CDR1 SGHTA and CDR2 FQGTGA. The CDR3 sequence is CASSSVLFTRSEQFF. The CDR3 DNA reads TGTGCCAGCAGCTCCGTACTTTTTACAAGGTCTGAGCAGTTCTTC.